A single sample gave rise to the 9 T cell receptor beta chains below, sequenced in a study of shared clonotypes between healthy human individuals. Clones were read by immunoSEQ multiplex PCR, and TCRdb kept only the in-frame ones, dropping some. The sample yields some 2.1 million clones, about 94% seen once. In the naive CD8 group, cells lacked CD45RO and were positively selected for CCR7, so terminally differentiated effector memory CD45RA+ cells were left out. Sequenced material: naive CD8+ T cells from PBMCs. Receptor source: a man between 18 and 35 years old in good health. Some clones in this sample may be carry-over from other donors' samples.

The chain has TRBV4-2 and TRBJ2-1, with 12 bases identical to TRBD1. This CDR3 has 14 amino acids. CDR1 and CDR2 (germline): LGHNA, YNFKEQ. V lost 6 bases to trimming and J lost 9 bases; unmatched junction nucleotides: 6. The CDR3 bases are TGTGCCAGCAGACCCGGGACAGGGGGCGGTGAGCAGTTCTTC. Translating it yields CASRPGTGGGEQFF.

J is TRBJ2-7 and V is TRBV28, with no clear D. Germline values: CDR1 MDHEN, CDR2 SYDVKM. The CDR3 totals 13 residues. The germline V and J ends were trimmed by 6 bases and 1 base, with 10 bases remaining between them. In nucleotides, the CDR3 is TGTGCCAGCAGCTCCACAGAGTCCTACGAGCAGTACTTC. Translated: CASSSTESYEQYF.

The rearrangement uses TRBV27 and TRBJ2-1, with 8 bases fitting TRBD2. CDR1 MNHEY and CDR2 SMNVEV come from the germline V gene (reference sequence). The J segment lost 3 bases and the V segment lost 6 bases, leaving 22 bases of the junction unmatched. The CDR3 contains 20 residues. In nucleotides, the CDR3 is TGTGCCAGCAGCGAAACCTCTACGGGCGAGGCGGGGGGTTTCTACAATGAGCAGTTCTTC. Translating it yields CASSETSTGEAGGFYNEQFF.

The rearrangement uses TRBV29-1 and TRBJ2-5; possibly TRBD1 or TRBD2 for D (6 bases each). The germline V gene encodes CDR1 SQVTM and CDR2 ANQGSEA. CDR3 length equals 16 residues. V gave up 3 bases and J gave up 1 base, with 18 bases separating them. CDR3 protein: CSVEFIKGGGQETQYF. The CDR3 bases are TGCAGCGTTGAGTTCATCAAGGGGGGAGGCCAAGAGACCCAGTACTTC.

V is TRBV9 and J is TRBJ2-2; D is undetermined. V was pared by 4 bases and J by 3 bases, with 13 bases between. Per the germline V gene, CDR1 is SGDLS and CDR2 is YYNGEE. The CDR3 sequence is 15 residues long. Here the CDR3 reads CASSSTDTDTGELFF. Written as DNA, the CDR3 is TGTGCCAGCAGCTCCACAGATACAGACACCGGGGAGCTGTTTTTT.

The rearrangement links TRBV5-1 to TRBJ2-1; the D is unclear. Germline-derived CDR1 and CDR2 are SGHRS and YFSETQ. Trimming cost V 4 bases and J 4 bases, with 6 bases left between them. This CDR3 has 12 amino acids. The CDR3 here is CASSLRYNEQFF. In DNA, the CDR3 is TGCGCCAGCAGCCTCAGGTACAATGAGCAGTTCTTC.

This CDR3 is CASSVGVRGPNEKLFF. The CDR3 DNA sequence: TGTGCCAGCAGCGTAGGTGTTCGGGGGCCTAATGAAAAACTGTTTTTT. This chain joins TRBV9 and TRBJ1-4; D possibly corresponds to TRBD1 (6 bases). Trimming took off 0 bases at V and 3 bases at J, with 12 bases between the two ends. The germline V gene encodes CDR1 SGDLS and CDR2 YYNGEE. There are 16 residues in the CDR3.

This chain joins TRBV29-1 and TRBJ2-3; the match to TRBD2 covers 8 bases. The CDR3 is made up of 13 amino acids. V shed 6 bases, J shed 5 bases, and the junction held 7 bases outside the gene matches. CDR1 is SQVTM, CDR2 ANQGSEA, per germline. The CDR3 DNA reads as TGCAGCGTCACCGGGACTAGTGTAGATACGCAGTATTTT. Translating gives CSVTGTSVDTQYF.

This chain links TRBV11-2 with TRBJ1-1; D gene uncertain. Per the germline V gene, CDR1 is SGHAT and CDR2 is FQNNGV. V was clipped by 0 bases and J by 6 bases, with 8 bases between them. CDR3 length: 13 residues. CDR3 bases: TGTGCCAGCAGCTTAGATCTGGGTTCTGAAGCTTTCTTT. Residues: CASSLDLGSEAFF.